Here is one T cell receptor beta chain with its context. Antigen specificity is unknown. Trimming cost V 9 bases and J 5 bases, with 10 bases left between them. This CDR3 is 11 amino acids long. CDR1 is SGHVS and CDR2 is FQNEAQ in the germline V gene. This specimen comes from a study of radiotherapy plus CTLA-4 blockade in lung cancer. Study-level background: Across the patients, objective responses occurred in 15% to 20%, and disease control in 30% to 35%. Study-wide findings and caveats: Tumor-derived TCR clones expanded in blood after radiotherapy plus ipilimumab.

The method was immunoSEQ multiplex PCR; TCRdb's version includes in-frame clones alone and lacks a portion of them. The top ten clones hold about a sixth of a sample with about 70,000 clones, 76% of them seen once. Treatment of patients with chemo-refractory metastatic non-small-cell lung cancer consisted of focal radiation plus CTLA-4 blockade with ipilimumab. Sequences were derived from peripheral blood, sampled from a patient treated with radiotherapy plus ipilimumab. This sequence originates from a human donor with non-small cell lung cancer whose response to radiotherapy plus ipilimumab could not be evaluated. Some clones in this sample may be carry-over from other donors' samples. This sequence joins TRBV7-8 and TRBJ2-5; weak D call: TRBD2 (5 bases). This chain's CDR3 is CASPTGETQYF. For the CDR3, the DNA is TGTGCCAGTCCAACGGGGGAGACCCAGTACTTC. The full variable domain, its missing parts supplied by reference TRBV7-8 and TRBJ2-5, is GAGVSQSPRYKVAKRGQDVALRCDPISGHVSLFWYQQALGQGPEFLTYFQNEAQLDKSGLPSDRFFAERPEGSVSTLKIQRTQQEDSAVYLCASPTGETQYFGPGTRLLVL.